Listed below are T cell receptor beta chains from one sample, sequenced in a study of OX40 agonist ivuxolimab in advanced cancers. Repertoires were generated with immunoSEQ multiplex PCR, while TCRdb's copy carries only in-frame clones and drops some. The repertoire consists of approximately 60,000 clones, with about 92% occurring once and the leading ten covering 0.62%. The sequencing here drew on CD4+ or CD8+ T cells sorted from blood, taken in a trial of the OX40 agonist ivuxolimab. All receptors derive from an adult with an advanced solid tumor such as melanoma, head and neck, liver or kidney cancer. The CDR3 runs from the conserved cysteine through the conserved F or W. D genes are given only for firm matches. Where a row states a size, it is once, few, many or the class of an expanded clone; other rows omit it.

V: TRBV5-1
J: TRBJ2-2
D: TRBD1
size: .
DNA: TGCGCCAGCAGCTATGACAGGGTCCCCGGGGAGCTGTTTTTT
CDR3: CASSYDRVPGELFF

V: TRBV15
J: TRBJ2-7
D: .
size: .
DNA: TGTGCCACCAGCAGAGGCGGAGGGGTCTACGAGCAGTACTTC
CDR3: CATSRGGGVYEQYF

V: TRBV7-3
J: TRBJ2-6
D: .
size: .
DNA: TGTGCCAGCAGCTTATGGGCGGATAGCTCTGGGGCCAACGTCCTGACTTTC
CDR3: CASSLWADSSGANVLTF

V: TRBV4-1
J: TRBJ2-2
D: .
size: .
DNA: TGCGCCAGCAGGGAAAAGGGAAACACCGGGGAGCTGTTTTTT
CDR3: CASREKGNTGELFF

V: TRBV2
J: TRBJ2-2
D: TRBD2
size: .
DNA: TGTGCCAGCAGTGAAGCGGGACTAGACACCGGGGAGCTGTTTTTT
CDR3: CASSEAGLDTGELFF

V: TRBV11-3
J: TRBJ1-1
D: .
size: few
DNA: TGTGCCAGCAGCTTACAGGAGAACACTGAAGCTTTCTTT
CDR3: CASSLQENTEAFF

V: TRBV7-2
J: TRBJ2-5
D: TRBD2
size: .
DNA: TGTGCCAGCAGCTTAGGCGCCGTGACTAGCGGGAAAGAGACCCAGTACTTC
CDR3: CASSLGAVTSGKETQYF

V: TRBV6-5
J: TRBJ2-7
D: TRBD2
size: .
DNA: TGTGCCAGCAGTTCCTCCGGGACTACCGTCGGCGAGCAGTACTTC
CDR3: CASSSSGTTVGEQYF

V: TRBV6-1
J: TRBJ2-4
D: .
size: .
DNA: TGTGCCAGCAGTGAAACGAGGATGGCCAAAAACATTCAGTACTTC
CDR3: CASSETRMAKNIQYF

V: TRBV29-1
J: TRBJ1-6
D: TRBD1
size: .
DNA: TGCAGCGTCCGGACAGGCCTAAATTCACCCCTCCACTTT
CDR3: CSVRTGLNSPLHF

V: TRBV11-2
J: TRBJ2-7
D: TRBD2
size: .
DNA: TGTGCCAGCAGCTCTCTAGCGGGAGGTAGCTACGAGCAGTACTTC
CDR3: CASSSLAGGSYEQYF

V: TRBV19
J: TRBJ2-7
D: TRBD1
size: .
DNA: TGTGCCAGTAGTGAACAGGGGGCCCCGGAGCAGTACTTC
CDR3: CASSEQGAPEQYF

V: TRBV12-5
J: TRBJ2-1
D: TRBD1
size: .
DNA: TGTGCTAGTGGTTTGGCTCCGACAGGGTCCCTAGACAATGAGCAGTTCTTC
CDR3: CASGLAPTGSLDNEQFF

V: TRBV7-3
J: TRBJ1-6
D: TRBD1
size: once
DNA: TGTGCCAGCAGCCAGGACAGGGAATCACCCCTCCACTTT
CDR3: CASSQDRESPLHF

V: TRBV15
J: TRBJ2-6
D: .
size: .
DNA: TGTGCCACCAGCGGGGGTAGGGGTGGGGCCAACGTCCTGACTTTC
CDR3: CATSGGRGGANVLTF

V: TRBV5-4
J: TRBJ2-2
D: TRBD2
size: once
DNA: TGTGCCAGCAGCCCGGGGGGGGATAGTTCTTCTGGGGAGCTGTTTTTT
CDR3: CASSPGGDSSSGELFF

V: TRBV18
J: TRBJ1-1
D: TRBD1
size: .
DNA: TGTGCCAGCTCACTTAAAACCGGGACAGGGTTCACTGAAGCTTTCTTT
CDR3: CASSLKTGTGFTEAFF

V: TRBV30
J: TRBJ2-7
D: .
size: .
DNA: TGTGCCTGGAGTGTACATTCGGCCTACGAGCAGTACTTC
CDR3: CAWSVHSAYEQYF

V: TRBV15
J: TRBJ2-5
D: .
size: .
DNA: TGTGCCACCAGCAGAGATGCGGGCAGGGAAGCGGCCCAGTACTTC
CDR3: CATSRDAGREAAQYF

V: TRBV18
J: TRBJ1-6
D: .
size: .
DNA: TGTGCCAGCTCACCGAATTCCAGGGGAGATAATTCACCCCTCCACTTT
CDR3: CASSPNSRGDNSPLHF

V: TRBV14
J: TRBJ2-1
D: .
size: .
DNA: TGTGCCAGCAGCCGAGTGGACATCTACAATGAGCAGTTCTTC
CDR3: CASSRVDIYNEQFF

V: TRBV6-1
J: TRBJ2-1
D: .
size: .
DNA: TGTGCCAGCACCGCTACCTACAATGAGCAGTTCTTC
CDR3: CASTATYNEQFF

V: TRBV7-6
J: TRBJ2-7
D: TRBD2
size: .
DNA: TGTGCCAGCAGCAGGGGGACTAGCGGGAGTTCCTACGAGCAGTACTTC
CDR3: CASSRGTSGSSYEQYF

V: TRBV11-2
J: TRBJ1-1
D: .
size: .
DNA: TGTGCCAGCAGCTTAGGCCTTTGGGGGGATGGGATATTAACTGAAGCTTTCTTT
CDR3: CASSLGLWGDGILTEAFF

V: TRBV10-1
J: TRBJ1-2
D: TRBD1
size: once
DNA: TGCGCCAGCAGTGAGTGGACAGGGTCTGGCTACACCTTC
CDR3: CASSEWTGSGYTF

V: TRBV30
J: TRBJ1-2
D: .
size: .
DNA: TGTGCCTGGAGCCCCCCCATCCGATTGTGGGGCTACACCTTC
CDR3: CAWSPPIRLWGYTF

V: TRBV30
J: TRBJ1-5
D: .
size: .
DNA: TGTGCCTGGAGTGTCAGCAATCAGCCCCAGCATTTT
CDR3: CAWSVSNQPQHF

V: TRBV7-8
J: TRBJ2-5
D: TRBD2
size: .
DNA: TGTGCCAGCAGCACATCGAGACTAGCAATAGAGACCCAGTACTTC
CDR3: CASSTSRLAIETQYF

V: TRBV30
J: TRBJ1-3
D: .
size: .
DNA: TGTGCCTGGACAGGCAACTCTGGAAACACCATATATTTT
CDR3: CAWTGNSGNTIYF

V: TRBV5-1
J: TRBJ2-3
D: TRBD2
size: .
DNA: TGCGCCAGCAGCCGAGGGACTAGCGGGGGGGTATCTGGGTCAGATACGCAGTATTTT
CDR3: CASSRGTSGGVSGSDTQYF

V: TRBV7-8
J: TRBJ2-3
D: TRBD1
size: .
DNA: TGTGCCAGCAGCTTCGCAGGGGGCGCGGGAGATACGCAGTATTTT
CDR3: CASSFAGGAGDTQYF

V: TRBV5-4
J: TRBJ2-7
D: TRBD1
size: .
DNA: TGTGCCAGCAGCTTTCAGGGGGCGGAAGAGCAGTACTTC
CDR3: CASSFQGAEEQYF

V: TRBV5-1
J: TRBJ2-5
D: .
size: .
DNA: TGCGCCAGCAGCTTGGTAGTCACGGGCCAAGAGACCCAGTACTTC
CDR3: CASSLVVTGQETQYF

V: TRBV11-3
J: TRBJ2-7
D: .
size: once
DNA: TGCGCCAGCAGCTTAGCGCTCCCGGGGAGTGGTGCCTACGAGCAGTACTTC
CDR3: CASSLALPGSGAYEQYF

V: TRBV6-1
J: TRBJ2-3
D: .
size: .
DNA: TGTGCCAGCAGTGAATCGACCGGGATTAGCACAGATACGCAGTATTTT
CDR3: CASSESTGISTDTQYF

V: TRBV5-5
J: TRBJ2-7
D: TRBD1
size: .
DNA: TGTGCCAGCAGCTTGGGCCCAGGGGGGACAGGGGGCCTTTACGAGCAGTACTTC
CDR3: CASSLGPGGTGGLYEQYF

V: TRBV5-1
J: TRBJ2-7
D: TRBD2
size: .
DNA: TGCGCCAGCAGTTCGGGACTAGCGGGGGGACCGTTCTCCTACGAGCAGTACTTC
CDR3: CASSSGLAGGPFSYEQYF

V: TRBV5-8
J: TRBJ1-2
D: TRBD1
size: .
DNA: TGTGCCAGCAGCTTGGGGGACAGGGTTGGGTATGGCTACACCTTC
CDR3: CASSLGDRVGYGYTF

V: TRBV19
J: TRBJ1-4
D: TRBD1
size: once
DNA: TGTGCCAGTACTCCGGGACAGCAACCAACTAATGAAAAACTGTTTTTT
CDR3: CASTPGQQPTNEKLFF

V: TRBV7-2
J: TRBJ2-7
D: .
size: .
DNA: TGTGCCGTAACTAGGGGGATCTACGAGCAGTACTTC
CDR3: CAVTRGIYEQYF

V: TRBV19
J: TRBJ1-1
D: .
size: .
DNA: TGTGCCAGTAGTCCTCTCCCCAGGGGAACTGAAGCTTTCTTT
CDR3: CASSPLPRGTEAFF

V: TRBV12-5
J: TRBJ1-1
D: .
size: .
DNA: TGTGCTAGTGGTCTAGGGGGCACTGAAGCTTTCTTT
CDR3: CASGLGGTEAFF

V: TRBV5-1
J: TRBJ2-1
D: TRBD2
size: .
DNA: TGCGCCAGCAGCTCGGGACTAGCGGGTTACTACAATGAGCAGTTCTTC
CDR3: CASSSGLAGYYNEQFF

V: TRBV18
J: TRBJ2-1
D: TRBD2
size: .
DNA: TGTGCCAGCTCAGCCAGGAGGAATAGCGGGATCACCAACAATGAGCAGTTCTTC
CDR3: CASSARRNSGITNNEQFF

V: TRBV6-5
J: TRBJ1-3
D: .
size: .
DNA: TGTGCCAGCAGTTACCGGACGCACACCATATATTTT
CDR3: CASSYRTHTIYF

V: TRBV27
J: TRBJ2-3
D: TRBD2
size: .
DNA: TGTGCCAGCAGTTCCCGACTAGCGGGAGGTCCAGATACGCAGTATTTT
CDR3: CASSSRLAGGPDTQYF

V: TRBV9
J: TRBJ2-3
D: TRBD2
size: .
DNA: TGTGCCAGCAGCGCACTAGCGGGAGTATCAGATACGCAGTATTTT
CDR3: CASSALAGVSDTQYF

V: TRBV11-2
J: TRBJ1-1
D: .
size: .
DNA: TGTGCCAGCAGCTTACAGGGGACAAGGGGCACTGAAGCTTTCTTT
CDR3: CASSLQGTRGTEAFF

V: TRBV7-9
J: TRBJ2-7
D: TRBD1
size: .
DNA: TGTGCCAGCAGCGTGACAGGGGGCCCCTACGAGCAGTACTTC
CDR3: CASSVTGGPYEQYF

V: TRBV19
J: TRBJ2-2
D: TRBD2
size: .
DNA: TGTGCCAGTAGTTCCTACCCGGGACTAGCGGGGGTCGGGGAGCTGTTTTTT
CDR3: CASSSYPGLAGVGELFF

V: TRBV30
J: TRBJ1-4
D: .
size: .
DNA: TGTGCCTGGACCTATCTGGCCTATCCGGAAAAACTGTTTTTT
CDR3: CAWTYLAYPEKLFF

V: TRBV5-6
J: TRBJ2-5
D: .
size: .
DNA: TGTGCCAGCAGCTTGAGTTGGGAGTACCAAGAGACCCAGTACTTC
CDR3: CASSLSWEYQETQYF

V: TRBV12-5
J: TRBJ2-1
D: TRBD2
size: .
DNA: TGTGCTAGTGAACCAGGACTAGCGGGAAACGTTGAGCAGTTCTTC
CDR3: CASEPGLAGNVEQFF

V: TRBV5-5
J: TRBJ2-2
D: .
size: .
DNA: TGTGCCAGCAGCCCCGCAGGGTCAAACACCGGGGAGCTGTTTTTT
CDR3: CASSPAGSNTGELFF

V: TRBV10-2
J: TRBJ2-1
D: .
size: .
DNA: TGCGCCAGCAGGGCGGGACCCTGGGATGAGCAGTTCTTC
CDR3: CASRAGPWDEQFF

V: TRBV9
J: TRBJ1-6
D: .
size: .
DNA: TGTGCCAGCGGACAGTTTAATTCACCCCTCCACTTT
CDR3: CASGQFNSPLHF

V: TRBV5-4
J: TRBJ1-2
D: TRBD1
size: .
DNA: TGTGCCAGCAGCTACCAGGGGGACTATGGCTACACCTTC
CDR3: CASSYQGDYGYTF